This T cell receptor beta chain was recorded in a study of vaccination and CD4 T cells after COVID-19. Turning to the study itself: Stimulation of the cells used overlapping spike peptide pools from SARS-CoV-2 and from the common cold coronaviruses HCoV-NL63, HCoV-OC43 and HCoV-229E.

An Oncomine TCR Beta short-read assay was used to sequence the DNA from cultured CD4+ T cells. TCRdb processed the PCR reads anew with MiXCR; each CDR3 protein has one entry. Here the sample spans about 20,000 distinct CDR3 sequences, around 30% being singletons. Sample treatment: approximately nine-day PBMC culture with coronavirus spike peptide pools or control peptides (ViraFEST assay). Positive PCR dates ranged from March to December 2020; these dates predated US Alpha, Beta and Delta variants. It was with roughly 9.6 IU/ml IL-2 and roughly 9.5 ug/ml peptide pools that roughly 2 million PBMCs per well were cultured. This clonotype turned up a few times. Its target is not known. This CDR3 region has 15 residues. Losses at the gene ends were 5 bases for V and 4 bases for J; bases not matched to a gene: 9. Study results and caveats: From about 20 to 38, the median of SARS-CoV-2-reactive clonotypes rose without reaching significance.

This clonotype originated in a human donor with COVID-19. The sequenced sample consisted of cultured CD4+ T cells from blood. This chain joins TRBV12-3 or TRBV12-4 and TRBJ1-2; TRBD1 aligns across 8 bases. CDR3: CASSLGQALIYGYTF. For the CDR3, the DNA is TGTGCCAGCAGTCTGGGACAGGCCTTAATCTATGGCTACACCTTC.